This T cell receptor beta chain is drawn from a study of cytomegalovirus exposure and HLA in healthy donors. The study ran its PCR with 60 Vbeta and 13 Jbeta primers. Assay: immunoSEQ multiplex PCR; the TCRdb copy retains only in-frame clones and omits some. The sample records some 130,000 clones, approximately 80% being singletons. The receptor comes from a man aged 35 to 55 in good health and CMV-seronegative. Sequenced material: PBMCs.

DNA of the CDR3: TGTGCCAGCTCACCGCGACAGGGCGGAGAGCAGTACTTC. It is translated as CASSPRQGGEQYF. The V call is TRBV18, the J call TRBJ2-7, with 7 nucleotides matching TRBD1. The CDR3 runs to 13 residues. The germline V gene has CDR1 KGHSH and CDR2 LQKENI. V lost 3 bases and J lost 7; bases outside the gene matches: 6.